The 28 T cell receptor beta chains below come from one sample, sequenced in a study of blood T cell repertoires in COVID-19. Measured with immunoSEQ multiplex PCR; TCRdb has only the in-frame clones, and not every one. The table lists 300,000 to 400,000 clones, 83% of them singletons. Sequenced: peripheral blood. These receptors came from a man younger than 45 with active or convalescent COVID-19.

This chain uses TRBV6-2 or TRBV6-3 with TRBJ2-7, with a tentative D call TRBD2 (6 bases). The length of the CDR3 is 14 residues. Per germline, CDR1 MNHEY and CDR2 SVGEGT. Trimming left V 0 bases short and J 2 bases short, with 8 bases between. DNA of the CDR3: TGTGCCAGCAGTTACTCCGCTAGCGCCTACGAGCAGTACTTC. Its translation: CASSYSASAYEQYF.

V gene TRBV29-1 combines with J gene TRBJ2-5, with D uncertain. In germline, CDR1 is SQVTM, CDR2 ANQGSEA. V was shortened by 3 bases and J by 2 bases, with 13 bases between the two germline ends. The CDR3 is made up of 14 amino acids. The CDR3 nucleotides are TGCAGCGTTGAGGAAGCGCGAGATCAAGAGACCCAGTACTTC. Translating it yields CSVEEARDQETQYF.

The CDR3 loop reads CASSLGVGGSGAFF. DNA for the CDR3: TGTGCCAGCAGCTTAGGAGTAGGGGGCAGTGGAGCTTTCTTT. V gene TRBV11-3 combines with J gene TRBJ1-1; 7 bases match TRBD1. This CDR3 has 14 amino acids. The V gene's germline CDR1 is SGHNT and CDR2 YENEEA. V shed 1 base, J shed 10 bases, and the junction held 9 bases outside the gene matches. Looking up the rest from reference TRBV11-3 and TRBJ1-1 gives the full variable domain: EAGVVQSPRYKIIEKKQPVAFWCNPISGHNTLYWYLQNLGQGPELLIRYENEEAVDDSQLPKDRFSAERLKGVDSTLKIQPAELGDSAVYLCASSLGVGGSGAFFGQGTRLTVV.

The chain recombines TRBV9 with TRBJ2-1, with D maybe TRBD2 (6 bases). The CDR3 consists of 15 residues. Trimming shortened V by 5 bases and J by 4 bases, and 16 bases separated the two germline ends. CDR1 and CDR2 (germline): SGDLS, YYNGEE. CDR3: CASSRDGGMYNEQFF. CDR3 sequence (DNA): TGTGCCAGCAGTAGGGACGGGGGAATGTACAATGAGCAGTTCTTC. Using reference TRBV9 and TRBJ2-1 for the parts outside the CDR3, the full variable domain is DSGVTQTPKHLITATGQRVTLRCSPRSGDLSVYWYQQSLDQGLQFLIQYYNGEERAKGNILERFSAQQFPDLHSELNLSSLELGDSALYFCASSRDGGMYNEQFFGPGTRLTVL.

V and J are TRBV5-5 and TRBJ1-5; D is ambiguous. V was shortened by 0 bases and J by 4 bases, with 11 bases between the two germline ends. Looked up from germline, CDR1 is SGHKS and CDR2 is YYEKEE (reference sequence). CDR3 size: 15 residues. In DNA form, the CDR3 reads TGTGCCAGCAGCTTGGGACGAAGAGGAAATCAGCCCCAGCATTTT. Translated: CASSLGRRGNQPQHF.

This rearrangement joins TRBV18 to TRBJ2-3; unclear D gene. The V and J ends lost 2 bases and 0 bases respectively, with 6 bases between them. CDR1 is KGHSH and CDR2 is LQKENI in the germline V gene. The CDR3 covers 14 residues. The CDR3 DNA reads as TGTGCCAGCTCACCAGGGCGAAGCACAGATACGCAGTATTTT. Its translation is CASSPGRSTDTQYF.

The CDR3, as DNA: TGTGCCAGTAGGGGCGCGACTAATGAAAAACTGTTTTTT. Translated, it gives CASRGATNEKLFF. V usage is TRBV19 and J usage is TRBJ1-4; D not resolved. Trimming took off 6 bases at V and 2 bases at J, with 7 bases between the two ends. CDR1 is LNHDA, CDR2 SQIVND, per germline (reference sequence). CDR3 length: 13 amino acids.

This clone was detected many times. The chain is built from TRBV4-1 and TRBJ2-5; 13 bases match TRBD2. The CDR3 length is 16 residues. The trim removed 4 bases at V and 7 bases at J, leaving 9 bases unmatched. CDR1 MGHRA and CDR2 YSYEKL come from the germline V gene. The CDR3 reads CASSPPTSGRAPTQYF. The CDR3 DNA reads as TGCGCCAGCAGCCCTCCTACTAGCGGGAGGGCCCCGACCCAGTACTTC.

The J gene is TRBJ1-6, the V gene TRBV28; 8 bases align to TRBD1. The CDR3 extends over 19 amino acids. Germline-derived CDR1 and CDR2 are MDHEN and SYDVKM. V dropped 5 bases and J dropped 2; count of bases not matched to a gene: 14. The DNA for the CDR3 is TGTGCCAGCAGTGCCCGGGGACAGGTTGAGCTAACCTATAATTCACCCCTCCACTTT. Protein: CASSARGQVELTYNSPLHF.

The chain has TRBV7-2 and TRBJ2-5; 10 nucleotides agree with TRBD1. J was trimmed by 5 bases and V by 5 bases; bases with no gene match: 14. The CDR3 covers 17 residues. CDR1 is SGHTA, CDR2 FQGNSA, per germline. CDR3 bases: TGTGCCAGCAGCCCTGGGTGGGGGGACAGGGGATGGGAGACCCAGTACTTC. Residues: CASSPGWGDRGWETQYF.

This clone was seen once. The CDR3 loop reads CASSLGPWDEQFF. The CDR3 DNA reads TGTGCCAGCAGCCTTGGGCCCTGGGATGAGCAGTTCTTC. The V gene is TRBV11-3, the J gene TRBJ2-1; D is ambiguous. This CDR3 has 13 residues. The germline V gene has CDR1 SGHNT and CDR2 YENEEA. Trimming left V 5 bases short and J 8 bases short, with 13 bases between.

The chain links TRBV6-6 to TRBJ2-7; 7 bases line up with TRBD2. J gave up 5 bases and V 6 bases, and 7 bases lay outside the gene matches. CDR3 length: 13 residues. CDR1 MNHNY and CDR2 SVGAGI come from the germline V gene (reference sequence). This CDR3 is CASSRRDYNEQYF. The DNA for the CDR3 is TGTGCCAGCAGCCGTCGGGACTACAACGAGCAGTACTTC.

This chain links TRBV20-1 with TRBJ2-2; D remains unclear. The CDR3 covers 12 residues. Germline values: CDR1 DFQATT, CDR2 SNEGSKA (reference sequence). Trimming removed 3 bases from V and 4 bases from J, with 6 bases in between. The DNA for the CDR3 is TGCAGTGCTAGTGGGCCCACCGGGGAGCTGTTTTTT. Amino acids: CSASGPTGELFF.

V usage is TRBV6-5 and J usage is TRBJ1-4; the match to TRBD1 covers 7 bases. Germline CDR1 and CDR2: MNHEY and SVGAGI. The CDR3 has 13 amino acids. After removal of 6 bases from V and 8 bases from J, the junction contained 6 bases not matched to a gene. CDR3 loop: CASRPDREEKLFF. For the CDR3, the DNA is TGTGCCAGCAGACCCGACAGGGAAGAAAAACTGTTTTTT.

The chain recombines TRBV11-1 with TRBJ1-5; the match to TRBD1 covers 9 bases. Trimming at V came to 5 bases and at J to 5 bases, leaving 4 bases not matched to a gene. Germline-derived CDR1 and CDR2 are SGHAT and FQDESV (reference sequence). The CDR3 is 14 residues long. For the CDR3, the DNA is TGTGCCAGCAGCCCGACAGGGGGGGATCAGCCCCAGCATTTT. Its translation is CASSPTGGDQPQHF.

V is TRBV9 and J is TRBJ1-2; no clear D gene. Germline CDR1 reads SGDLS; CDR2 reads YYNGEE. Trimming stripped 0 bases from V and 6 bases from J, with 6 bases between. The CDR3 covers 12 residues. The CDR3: CASSVERDGYTF. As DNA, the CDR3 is TGTGCCAGCAGCGTAGAGAGGGATGGCTACACCTTC.

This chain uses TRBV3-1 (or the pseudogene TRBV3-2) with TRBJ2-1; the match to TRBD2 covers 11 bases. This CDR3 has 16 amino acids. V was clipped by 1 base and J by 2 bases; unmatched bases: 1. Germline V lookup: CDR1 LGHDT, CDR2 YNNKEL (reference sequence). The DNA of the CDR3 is TGTGCCAGCAGCCAAGCTAGCGGGAGGACCTACAATGAGCAGTTCTTC. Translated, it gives CASSQASGRTYNEQFF.

The CDR3 coding sequence is TGTGCCAGCAGCCGAACAGGGCCTCCCCTCATTAATGAAAAACTGTTTTTT. Its translation is CASSRTGPPLINEKLFF. V usage is TRBV5-8 and J usage is TRBJ1-4; perhaps TRBD1 as D (6 bases). Between the trimmed V and J ends, which lost 4 bases and 4 bases, there was a span of 20 bases. The CDR3 is 17 residues long. Germline V gives CDR1 SGHTS, CDR2 YDEGEE.

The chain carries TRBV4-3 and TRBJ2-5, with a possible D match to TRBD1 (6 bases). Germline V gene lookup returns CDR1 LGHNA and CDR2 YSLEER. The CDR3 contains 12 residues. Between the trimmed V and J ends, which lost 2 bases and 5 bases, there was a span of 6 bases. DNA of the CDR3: TGCGCCAGCAGCCAACAGGGGGAGACCCAGTACTTC. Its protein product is CASSQQGETQYF.

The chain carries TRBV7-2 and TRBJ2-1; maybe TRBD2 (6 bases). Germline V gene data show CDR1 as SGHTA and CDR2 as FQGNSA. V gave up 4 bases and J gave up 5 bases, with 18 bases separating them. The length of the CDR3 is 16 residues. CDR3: CASSSRGILADNEQFF. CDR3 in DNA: TGTGCCAGCAGCTCCCGGGGTATATTAGCGGACAATGAGCAGTTCTTC.

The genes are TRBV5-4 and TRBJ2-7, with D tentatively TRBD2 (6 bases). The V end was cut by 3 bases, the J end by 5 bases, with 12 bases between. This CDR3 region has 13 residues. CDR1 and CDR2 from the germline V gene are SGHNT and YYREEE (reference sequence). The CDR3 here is CASSSSREDEQYF. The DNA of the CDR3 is TGTGCCAGCAGCTCCTCAAGGGAGGACGAGCAGTACTTC.

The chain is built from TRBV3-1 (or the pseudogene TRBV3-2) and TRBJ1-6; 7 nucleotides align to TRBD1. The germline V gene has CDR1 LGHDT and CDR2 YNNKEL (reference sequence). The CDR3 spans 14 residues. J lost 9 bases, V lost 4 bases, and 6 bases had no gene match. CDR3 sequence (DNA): TGTGCCAGCAGCCCAGGGGGTCGCGGTTCACCCCTCCACTTT. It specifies CASSPGGRGSPLHF.

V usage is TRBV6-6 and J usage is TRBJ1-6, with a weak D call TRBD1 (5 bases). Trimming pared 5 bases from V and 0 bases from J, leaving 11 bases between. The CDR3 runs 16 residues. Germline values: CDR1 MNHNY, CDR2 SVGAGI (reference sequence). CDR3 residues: CASSRDLSSYNSPLHF. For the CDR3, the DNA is TGTGCCAGCAGTAGGGACTTGAGCTCCTATAATTCACCCCTCCACTTT.

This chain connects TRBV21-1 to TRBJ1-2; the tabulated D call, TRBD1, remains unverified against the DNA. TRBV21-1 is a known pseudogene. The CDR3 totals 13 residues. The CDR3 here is CASTIRQFYGYTF. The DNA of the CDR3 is TGTGCCAGCACCATAAGACAGTTCTATGGCTACACCTTC.

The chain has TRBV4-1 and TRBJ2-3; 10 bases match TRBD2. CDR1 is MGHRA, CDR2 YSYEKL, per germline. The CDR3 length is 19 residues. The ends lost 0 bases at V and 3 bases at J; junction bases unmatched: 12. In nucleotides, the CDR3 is TGCGCCAGCAGCCAAGATACAGCGGGAGGGCCCTCGCGTACAGATACGCAGTATTTT. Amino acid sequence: CASSQDTAGGPSRTDTQYF.

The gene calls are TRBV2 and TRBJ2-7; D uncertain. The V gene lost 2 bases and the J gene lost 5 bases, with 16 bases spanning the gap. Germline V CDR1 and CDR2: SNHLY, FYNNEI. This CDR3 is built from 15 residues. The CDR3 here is CASSESQALPHEQYF. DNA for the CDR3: TGTGCCAGCAGTGAATCGCAGGCCCTCCCCCACGAGCAGTACTTC. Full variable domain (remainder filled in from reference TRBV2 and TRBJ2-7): EPEVTQTPSHQVTQMGQEVILRCVPISNHLYFYWYRQILGQKVEFLVSFYNNEISEKSEIFDDQFSVERPDGSNFTLKIRSTKLEDSAMYFCASSESQALPHEQYFGPGTRLTVT.

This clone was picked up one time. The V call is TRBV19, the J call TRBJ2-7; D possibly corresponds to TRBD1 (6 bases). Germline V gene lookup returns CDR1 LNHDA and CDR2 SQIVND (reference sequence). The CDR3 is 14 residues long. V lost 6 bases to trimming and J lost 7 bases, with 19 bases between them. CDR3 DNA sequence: TGTGCCAGTAGCCCGGCAGGGGTTCGGTGGGAGCAGTACTTC. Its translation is CASSPAGVRWEQYF.

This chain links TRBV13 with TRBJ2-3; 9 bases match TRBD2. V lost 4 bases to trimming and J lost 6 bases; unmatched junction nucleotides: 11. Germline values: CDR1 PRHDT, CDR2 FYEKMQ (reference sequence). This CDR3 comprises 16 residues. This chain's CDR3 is CASSSPIAGVADTQYF. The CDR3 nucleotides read TGTGCCAGCAGCTCCCCCATAGCGGGAGTTGCGGATACGCAGTATTTT.